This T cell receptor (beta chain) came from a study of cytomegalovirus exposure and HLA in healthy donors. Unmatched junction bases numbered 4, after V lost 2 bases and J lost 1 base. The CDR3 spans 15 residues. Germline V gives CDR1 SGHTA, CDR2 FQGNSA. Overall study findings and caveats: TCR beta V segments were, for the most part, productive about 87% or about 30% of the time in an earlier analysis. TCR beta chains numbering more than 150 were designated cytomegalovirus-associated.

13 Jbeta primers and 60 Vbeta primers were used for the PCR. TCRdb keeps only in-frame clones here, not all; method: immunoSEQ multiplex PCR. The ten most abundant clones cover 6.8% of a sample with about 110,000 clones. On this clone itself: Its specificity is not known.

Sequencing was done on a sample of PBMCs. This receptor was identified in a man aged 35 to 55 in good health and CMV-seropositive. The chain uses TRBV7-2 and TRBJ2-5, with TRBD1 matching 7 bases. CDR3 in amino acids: CASSLYGTVQETQYF. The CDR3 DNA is TGTGCCAGCAGCTTATATGGGACAGTCCAAGAGACCCAGTACTTC. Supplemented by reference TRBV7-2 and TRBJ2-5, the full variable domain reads GAGVSQSPSNKVTEKGKDVELRCDPISGHTALYWYRQSLGQGLEFLIYFQGNSAPDKSGLPSDRFSAERTGGSVSTLTIQRTQQEDSAVYLCASSLYGTVQETQYFGPGTRLLVL.